This TCR beta chain was captured in a study of chemoradiotherapy in HPV16-positive cancers. Study in general: Two HPV16-positive patients' cells yielded candidate HPV-specific clones and common motifs. Whole-study findings and limits: Candidate HPV-specific clones and E7-related TCR motifs grew in tumor during treatment. The functional HPV-specific definition rests on just a couple of HPV16-positive patients.

The table came from immunoSEQ multiplex PCR; TCRdb's copy has only in-frame clones and leaves some out. This repertoire shows roughly 15,000 clones, more than 60% found once; its top ten account for roughly 9.6%. The V and J ends lost 2 bases and 5 bases respectively, with 9 bases between them. Germline CDR1 is GTSNPN and CDR2 is SVGIG (reference sequence). CDR3 length: 12 amino acids. In regard to this clone: Its antigen is undetermined.

The source is a human donor with HPV-associated anogenital cancer. This material was obtained from a patient who underwent chemoradiotherapy. The rearrangement uses TRBV30 and TRBJ1-2; D remains ambiguous. CDR3 sequence (DNA): TGTGCCTGGAGTAGTAACGATTATGGCTACACCTTC. This gives the protein CAWSSNDYGYTF.